This T cell receptor (beta chain) was captured in a study of T cell repertoires in cytomegalovirus infection (dated by TCRdb to the late 2010s). Broadly, across the study: Peptide stimulations targeted recently identified HLA-C-restricted CMV epitopes, whose presentation resists viral immunomodulation, together with well-studied HLA-B-restricted epitopes. The HLA type of each donor mattered for the analysis, because public TCR beta signatures pointed to carriage of CMV infection along with the matching HLA type.

The germline V end is reduced by 0 bases and the J end by 5 bases; junction bases left unmatched: 10. The germline V gene sets CDR1 to SGHTA and CDR2 to FQGNSA. Measured from the cysteine to the phenylalanine, the CDR3 is 17 residues long. Here the CDR3 DNA is all that survives: 51 bases in frame from base 1. The label giving this sample's treatment or condition can be read as: in vitro stimulation with specific CMV peptide epitopes to enrich CMV-specific T cells. Overall results and qualifications from the work: The ex vivo response was dominated by HLA-C-restricted CMV-specific TCR beta clonotypes, which also provided the single most frequent clonotype in two of eight donors. In both this cohort and an independent roughly 330-donor cohort, the cumulative frequency of public TCR beta family members distinguished carriers of CMV infection plus the relevant HLA type.

TCRdb lists the instrument as Illumina HiSeq 1500. TCRdb itself trimmed the public reads at Q25 with fastp, ran MiXCR and retained productive beta chains. Each entry merges the rows of one CDR3 protein and shows their most common DNA and genes. Present in this sample are approximately 770,000 distinct CDR3 sequences, about 27% of which were seen just once. Approximately 14% of the sample is held by the ten biggest clonotypes. This clonotype was counted at least ten times. The specificity of this receptor is unknown. No qualities accompany the bases; no much larger clone lies one base away. The sequences come from cultured CD8+ T cells from PBMCs, collected from culture after CMV antigen stimulation. The chain employs TRBV7-2 and TRBJ1-1, and TRBD1 matches 9 of the central bases. This TCR was recovered from a human donor in good health (CMV status not recorded). Some clones in this sample may be carry-over from other donors' samples. The DNA is TGTGCCAGCAGCTTAGCGCGGAAGGGACAGGGAACAACTGAAGCTTTCTTT. Its protein reads: CASSLARKGQGTTEAFF.